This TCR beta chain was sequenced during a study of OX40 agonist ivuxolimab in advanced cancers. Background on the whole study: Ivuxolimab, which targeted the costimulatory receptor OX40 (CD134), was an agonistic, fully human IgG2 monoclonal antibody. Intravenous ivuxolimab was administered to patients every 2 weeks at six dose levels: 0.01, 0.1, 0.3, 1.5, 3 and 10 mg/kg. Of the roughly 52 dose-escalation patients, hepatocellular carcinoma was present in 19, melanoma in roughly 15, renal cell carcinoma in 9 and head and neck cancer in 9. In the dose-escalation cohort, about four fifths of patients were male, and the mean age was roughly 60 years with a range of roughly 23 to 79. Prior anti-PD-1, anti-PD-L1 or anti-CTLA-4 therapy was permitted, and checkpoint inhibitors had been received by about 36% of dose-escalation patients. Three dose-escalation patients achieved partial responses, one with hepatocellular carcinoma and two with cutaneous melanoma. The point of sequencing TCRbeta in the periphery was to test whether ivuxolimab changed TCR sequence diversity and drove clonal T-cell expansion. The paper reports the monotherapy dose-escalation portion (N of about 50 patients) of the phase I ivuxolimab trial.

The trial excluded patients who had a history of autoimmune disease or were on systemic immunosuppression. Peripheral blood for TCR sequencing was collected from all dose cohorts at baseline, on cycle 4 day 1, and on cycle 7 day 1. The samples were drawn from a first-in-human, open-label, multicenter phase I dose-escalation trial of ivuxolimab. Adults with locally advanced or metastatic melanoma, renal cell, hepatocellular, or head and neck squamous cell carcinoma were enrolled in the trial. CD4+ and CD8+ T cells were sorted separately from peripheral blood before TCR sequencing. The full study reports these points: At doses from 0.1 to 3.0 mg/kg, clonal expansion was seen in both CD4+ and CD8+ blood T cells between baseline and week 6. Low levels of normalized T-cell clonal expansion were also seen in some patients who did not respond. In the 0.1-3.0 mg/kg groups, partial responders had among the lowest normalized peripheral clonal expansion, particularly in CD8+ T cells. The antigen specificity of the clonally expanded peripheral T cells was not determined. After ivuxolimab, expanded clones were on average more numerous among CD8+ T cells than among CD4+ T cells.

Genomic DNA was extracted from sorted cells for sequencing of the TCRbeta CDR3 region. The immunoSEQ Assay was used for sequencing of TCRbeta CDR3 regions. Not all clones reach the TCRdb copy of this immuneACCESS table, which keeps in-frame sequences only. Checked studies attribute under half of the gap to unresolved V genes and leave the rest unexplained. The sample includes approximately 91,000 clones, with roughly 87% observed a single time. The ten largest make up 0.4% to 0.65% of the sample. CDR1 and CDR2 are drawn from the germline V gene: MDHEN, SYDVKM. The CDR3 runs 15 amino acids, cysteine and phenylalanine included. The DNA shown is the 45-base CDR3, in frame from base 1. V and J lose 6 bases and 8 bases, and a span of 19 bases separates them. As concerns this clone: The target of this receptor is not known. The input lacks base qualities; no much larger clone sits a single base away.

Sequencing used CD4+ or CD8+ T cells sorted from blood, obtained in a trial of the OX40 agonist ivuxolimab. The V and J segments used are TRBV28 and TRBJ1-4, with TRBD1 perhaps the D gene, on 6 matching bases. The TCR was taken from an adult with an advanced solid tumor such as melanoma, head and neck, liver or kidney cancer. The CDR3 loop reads CASSLGGGAKEKLFF. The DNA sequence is TGTGCCAGCAGCCTAGGGGGGGGCGCAAAGGAAAAACTGTTTTTT.